This T cell receptor (beta chain) emerged from a study of OX40 agonist ivuxolimab in advanced cancers. Study-wide context: Given to patients was ivuxolimab, an agonistic anti-OX40 (CD134) antibody. Overall study findings and caveats: At doses 0.1 to 3.0 mg/kg, CD4+ and CD8+ clones expanded. Among the lowest peripheral clonal expansion occurred in 0.1-3.0 mg/kg partial responders.

V shed 3 bases and J 5 bases; nucleotides not matched to a gene: 9. The CDR3 covers 15 residues. CDR1 SQVTM and CDR2 ANQGSEA come from the germline V gene. Prior autoimmune disease or systemic immunosuppression barred patients. Clones were sequenced by immunoSEQ multiplex PCR, and TCRdb holds only the in-frame ones, with some missing. This sample has roughly 75,000 clones, with roughly nine tenths found just once. Of note for this clone: Antigen unknown.

This sequence was found in an adult with an advanced solid tumor such as melanoma, head and neck, liver or kidney cancer. This material consisted of CD4+ or CD8+ T cells sorted from blood, taken in a trial of the OX40 agonist ivuxolimab. The chain uses TRBV29-1 and TRBJ1-1, with TRBD1 matching 10 bases. The CDR3 nucleotides read TGCAGCGTTGACAAGACAGGGGGCTGGGAAACTGAAGCTTTCTTT. Protein product: CSVDKTGGWETEAFF.